This is a list of T cell receptor beta chains from one sample in a study of human T cells and chemical hapten exposure. TCRdb used MiXCR to reprocess the RACE reads, holding one entry per CDR3 protein. This sample has under 200,000 distinct CDR3 sequences, with roughly 30% found just once. The specimen was whole blood, collected in connection with sensitization to the hapten diphenylcyclopropenone (DPC). The receptors here all came from a woman aged 30 to 39 with alopecia areata. Some clones in this sample may be carry-over from other donors' samples. The conserved cysteine and the conserved F or W are not part of the CDR3 here. A D gene is named only where the DNA matches it firmly.

d_call | j_call | v_call | cdr3_aa
- | TRBJ1-4 | TRBV6-6 | ASSDPGAGEKLF
- | TRBJ1-3 | TRBV6-6 | ASSYSNRLLRSSGNTIY
- | TRBJ1-3 | TRBV6-5 | ASSPVQVGGTIY
- | TRBJ2-1 | TRBV25-1 | ASSEQGFEQF
- | TRBJ2-5 | TRBV4-1 | ASRETQY
- | TRBJ2-7 | TRBV7-9 | ASSLAGTPSYEQY
TRBD1 | TRBJ2-5 | TRBV11-2 | ASSFSGTGGETQY
- | TRBJ2-7 | TRBV19 | ASSYGGRSYEQY
TRBD2 | TRBJ2-1 | TRBV29-1 | SASGYYNEQF
- | TRBJ2-5 | TRBV7-2 | ASSRGDRPETQY
TRBD1 | TRBJ2-3 | TRBV7-3 | ASSSTGALTDTQY
TRBD1 | TRBJ2-7 | TRBV27 | ASGTGVGEQY
- | TRBJ2-5 | TRBV4-1 | ASSQLQGDQETQY
- | TRBJ2-7 | TRBV9 | ASSATLSSYEQY
- | TRBJ1-1 | TRBV20-1 | SAIVKNTEAF
TRBD1 | TRBJ1-6 | TRBV6-2/TRBV6-3 | ASSWGTGGDWNSPLH
- | TRBJ2-6 | TRBV29-1 | SVAPTGANVLT
TRBD1 | TRBJ1-5 | TRBV4-2 | ASSQGSAGQGQEPQH
- | TRBJ2-1 | TRBV29-1 | STRLGAGNEQF
TRBD1 | TRBJ2-5 | TRBV11-2 | ASSLDRDSPGQY
- | TRBJ1-5 | TRBV15 | ATSRDGRQGEPQH
TRBD1 | TRBJ1-1 | TRBV7-2 | ASSLGDRGLNTEAF
- | TRBJ1-2 | TRBV28 | ASSLYPNRYGYT
TRBD1 | TRBJ2-7 | TRBV6-5 | ASSYSGTGHYEQY
TRBD1 | TRBJ1-5 | TRBV2 | ASSGTGLGQPQH
- | TRBJ2-5 | TRBV9 | ASSVGLLSQETQY
- | TRBJ2-5 | TRBV11-3 | ASSLHGQETQY
- | TRBJ2-1 | TRBV29-1 | SLPLQGEQF
- | TRBJ2-1 | TRBV28 | ASINGGDLGNEQF
- | TRBJ1-1 | TRBV18 | ASSPDQGNTEAF
TRBD2 | TRBJ2-1 | TRBV9 | ASSVSGGTYNEQF
- | TRBJ2-7 | TRBV6-2/TRBV6-3 | ASSPRGRSSYEQY
TRBD2 | TRBJ2-1 | TRBV29-1 | SVAGTSAHEQF
- | TRBJ2-2 | TRBV6-2/TRBV6-3 | ASSVLPTGELF
- | TRBJ1-2 | TRBV29-1 | SQPGPLQGAPSGIYGYT
TRBD1 | TRBJ1-3 | TRBV20-1 | SARGRQGVLSGNTIY
- | TRBJ2-3 | TRBV29-1 | SVGVAGDTQY
- | TRBJ1-3 | TRBV11-3 | ASSLSGSISGNTIY
TRBD1 | TRBJ1-3 | TRBV5-1 | ASSLGRTGSGNTIY
TRBD2 | TRBJ2-7 | TRBV11-1 | ASSPWLAGGLDEQY
- | TRBJ2-2 | TRBV27 | ASTIYGRENTGELF